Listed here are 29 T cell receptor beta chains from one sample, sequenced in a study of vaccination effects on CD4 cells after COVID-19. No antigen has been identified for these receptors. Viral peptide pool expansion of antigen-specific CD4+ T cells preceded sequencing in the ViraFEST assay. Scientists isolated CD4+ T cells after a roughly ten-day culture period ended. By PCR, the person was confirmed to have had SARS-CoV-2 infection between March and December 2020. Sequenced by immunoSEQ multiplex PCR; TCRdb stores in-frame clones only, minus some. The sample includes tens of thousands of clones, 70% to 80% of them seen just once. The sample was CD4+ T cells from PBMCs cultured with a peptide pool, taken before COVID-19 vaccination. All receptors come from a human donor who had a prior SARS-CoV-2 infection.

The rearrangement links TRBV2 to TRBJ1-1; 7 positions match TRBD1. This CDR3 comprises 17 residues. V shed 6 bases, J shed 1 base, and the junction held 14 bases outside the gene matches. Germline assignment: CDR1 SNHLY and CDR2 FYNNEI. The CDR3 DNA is TGTGCCAGCAGCATAATAGACAGGGAACTTTCGAACACTGAAGCTTTCTTT. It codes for CASSIIDRELSNTEAFF.

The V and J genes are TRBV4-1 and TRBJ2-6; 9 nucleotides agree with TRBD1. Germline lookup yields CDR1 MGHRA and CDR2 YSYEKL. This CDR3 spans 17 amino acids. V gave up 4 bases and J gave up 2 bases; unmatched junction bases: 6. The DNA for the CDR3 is TGCGCCAGCAGCCTGAAGGGACAGGGCACTGGGGCCAACGTCCTGACTTTC. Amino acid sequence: CASSLKGQGTGANVLTF.

The CDR3 protein is CATSSGVMRAWTEDTQYF. DNA of the CDR3: TGTGCCACCAGCAGCGGAGTAATGAGGGCCTGGACCGAAGATACGCAGTATTTT. The gene calls are TRBV15 and TRBJ2-3; perhaps TRBD2 as D (5 bases). Trimming removed 3 bases at V and 5 bases at J, with 24 bases between. CDR3 size: 18 residues. CDR1 LNHNV and CDR2 YYDKDF come from the germline V gene (reference sequence).

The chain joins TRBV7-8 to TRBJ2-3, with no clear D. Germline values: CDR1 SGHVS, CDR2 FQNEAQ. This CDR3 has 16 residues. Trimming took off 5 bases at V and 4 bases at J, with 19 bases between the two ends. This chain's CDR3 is CASSPVITGRADTQYF. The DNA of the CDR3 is TGTGCCAGCAGCCCTGTGATTACGGGTCGAGCAGATACGCAGTATTTT.

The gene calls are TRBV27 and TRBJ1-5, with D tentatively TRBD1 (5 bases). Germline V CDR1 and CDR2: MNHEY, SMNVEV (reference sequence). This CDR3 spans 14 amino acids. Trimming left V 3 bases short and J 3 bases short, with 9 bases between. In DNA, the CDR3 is TGTGCCAGCAGTTTCAGGGACCCCAATCAGCCCCAGCATTTT. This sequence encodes CASSFRDPNQPQHF.

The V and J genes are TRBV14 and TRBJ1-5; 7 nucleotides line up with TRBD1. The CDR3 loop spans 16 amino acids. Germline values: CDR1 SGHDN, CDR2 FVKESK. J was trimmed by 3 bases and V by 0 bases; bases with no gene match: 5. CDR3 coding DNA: TGTGCCAGCAGCCAAGATGGGACAGACATCAATCAGCCCCAGCATTTT. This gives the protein CASSQDGTDINQPQHF.

CDR3 protein: CASRGKAGTGELFF. DNA for the CDR3: TGCGCCAGCAGAGGGAAGGCGGGCACCGGGGAGCTGTTTTTT. The chain combines TRBV5-1 with TRBJ2-2, with D possibly TRBD2 on 5 matching bases. Germline CDR1 and CDR2: SGHRS and YFSETQ. Trimming took 5 bases from V and 4 from J, leaving 12 bases between them. The CDR3 sequence is 14 residues long.

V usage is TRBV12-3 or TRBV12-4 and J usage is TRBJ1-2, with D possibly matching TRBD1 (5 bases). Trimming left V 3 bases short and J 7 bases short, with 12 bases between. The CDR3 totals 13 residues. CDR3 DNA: TGTGCCAGCAGTTTGGTGGGGCCAGGTGGCTACACCTTC. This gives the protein CASSLVGPGGYTF.

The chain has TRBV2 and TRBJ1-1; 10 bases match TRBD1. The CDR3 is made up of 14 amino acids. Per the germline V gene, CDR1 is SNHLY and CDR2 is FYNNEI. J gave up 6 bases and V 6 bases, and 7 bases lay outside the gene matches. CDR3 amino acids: CASSAGQGFAEAFF. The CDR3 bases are TGTGCCAGCAGCGCGGGACAGGGGTTCGCTGAAGCTTTCTTT.

The DNA for the CDR3 is TGTGCCAGCTCAGTTACCCCGGGACAGGGGTTGGAAGCTTTCTTT. Protein sequence: CASSVTPGQGLEAFF. V and J are TRBV18 and TRBJ1-1; 10 bases are shared with TRBD1. The germline V gene encodes CDR1 KGHSH and CDR2 LQKENI. Unmatched junction bases numbered 11, after V lost 5 bases and J lost 8 bases. CDR3 length equals 15 residues.

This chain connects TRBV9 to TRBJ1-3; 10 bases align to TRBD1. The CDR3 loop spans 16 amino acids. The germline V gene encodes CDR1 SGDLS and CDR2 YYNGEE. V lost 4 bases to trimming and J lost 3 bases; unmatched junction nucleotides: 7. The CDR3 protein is CASSPGTGDGGNTIYF. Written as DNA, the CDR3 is TGTGCCAGCAGCCCTGGGACAGGGGATGGTGGAAACACCATATATTTT.

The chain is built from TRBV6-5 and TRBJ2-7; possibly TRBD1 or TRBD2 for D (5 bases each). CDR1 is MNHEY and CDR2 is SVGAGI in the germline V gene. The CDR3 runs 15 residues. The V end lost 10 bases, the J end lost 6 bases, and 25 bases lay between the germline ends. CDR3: CATIKGPQVGLEQYF. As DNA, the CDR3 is TGTGCCACCATAAAGGGACCTCAGGTGGGGCTCGAGCAGTACTTC.

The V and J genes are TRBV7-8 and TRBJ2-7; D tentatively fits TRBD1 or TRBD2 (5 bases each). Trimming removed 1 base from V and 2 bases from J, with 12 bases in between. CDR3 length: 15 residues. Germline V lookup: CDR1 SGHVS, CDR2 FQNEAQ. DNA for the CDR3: TGTGCCAGCAGCTTAGGAGCGACGGGGCCCTACGAGCAGTACTTC. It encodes CASSLGATGPYEQYF.

CDR3 DNA sequence: TGCGCCAGCAGCGACAGATTTACTGAAGCTTTCTTT. Amino acids: CASSDRFTEAFF. This chain connects TRBV5-1 to TRBJ1-1; perhaps TRBD1 as D (5 bases). The germline gives CDR1 SGHRS, CDR2 YFSETQ. The CDR3 covers 12 residues. V dropped 4 bases and J dropped 5 bases, with 9 bases sitting between them.

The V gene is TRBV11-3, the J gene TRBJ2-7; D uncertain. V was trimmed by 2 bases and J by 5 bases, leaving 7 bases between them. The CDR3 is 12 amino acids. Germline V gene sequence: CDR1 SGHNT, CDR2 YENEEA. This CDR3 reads CASSLNPNEQYF. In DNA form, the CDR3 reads TGTGCCAGCAGCTTAAATCCCAACGAGCAGTACTTC. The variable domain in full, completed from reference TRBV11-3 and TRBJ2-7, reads EAGVVQSPRYKIIEKKQPVAFWCNPISGHNTLYWYLQNLGQGPELLIRYENEEAVDDSQLPKDRFSAERLKGVDSTLKIQPAELGDSAVYLCASSLNPNEQYFGPGTRLTVT.

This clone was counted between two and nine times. The CDR3 DNA follows: TGTGCCAGCAGCGTACAGGAGACCCAGTACTTC. It yields the protein CASSVQETQYF. The chain joins TRBV7-2 to TRBJ2-5; D gene unclear. The V gene's germline CDR1 is SGHTA and CDR2 FQGNSA. CDR3 length: 11 amino acids. The germline V and J ends were trimmed by 5 bases and 5 bases, with 6 bases remaining between them.

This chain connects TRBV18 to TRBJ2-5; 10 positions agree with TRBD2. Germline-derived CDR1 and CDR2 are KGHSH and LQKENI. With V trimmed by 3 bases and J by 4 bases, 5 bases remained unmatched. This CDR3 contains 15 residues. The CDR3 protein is CASSPRSSGGETQYF. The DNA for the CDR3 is TGTGCCAGCTCACCGCGGTCTAGCGGGGGAGAGACCCAGTACTTC.

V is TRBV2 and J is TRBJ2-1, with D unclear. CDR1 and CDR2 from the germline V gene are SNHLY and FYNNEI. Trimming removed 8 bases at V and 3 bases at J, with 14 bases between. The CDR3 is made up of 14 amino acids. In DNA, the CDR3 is TGTGCCAGCTATCCATCACTCCTCTACAATGAGCAGTTCTTC. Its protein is CASYPSLLYNEQFF.

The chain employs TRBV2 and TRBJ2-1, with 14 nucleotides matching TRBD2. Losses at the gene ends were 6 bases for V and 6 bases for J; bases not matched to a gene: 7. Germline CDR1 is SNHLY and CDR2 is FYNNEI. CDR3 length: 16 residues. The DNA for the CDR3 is TGTGCCAGCAGGGGACTAGCGGGAGTGTTGGTCAATGAGCAGTTCTTC. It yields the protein CASRGLAGVLVNEQFF.

The CDR3 DNA follows: TGTGCCAGCAGCTTAAGTGGGAGAATGAACACTGAAGCTTTCTTT. Translated: CASSLSGRMNTEAFF. V is TRBV7-2 and J is TRBJ1-1; D is uncertain. V shed 2 bases and J shed 0 bases, with 10 bases lying between them. Germline V gene sequence: CDR1 SGHTA, CDR2 FQGNSA. The CDR3 has 15 residues.

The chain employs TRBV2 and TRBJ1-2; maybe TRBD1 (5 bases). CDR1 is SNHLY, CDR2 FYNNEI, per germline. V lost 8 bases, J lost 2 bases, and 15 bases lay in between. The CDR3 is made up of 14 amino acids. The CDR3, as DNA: TGTGCCAGCGAGGGGATCACACTCAACTATGGCTACACCTTC. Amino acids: CASEGITLNYGYTF. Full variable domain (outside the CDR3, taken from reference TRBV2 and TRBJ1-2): EPEVTQTPSHQVTQMGQEVILRCVPISNHLYFYWYRQILGQKVEFLVSFYNNEISEKSEIFDDQFSVERPDGSNFTLKIRSTKLEDSAMYFCASEGITLNYGYTFGSGTRLTVV.

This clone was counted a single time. CDR3 DNA: TGTGCCAGCAGCGTAGCTAGCGGCGGATCTAACACCGGGGAGCTGTTTTTT. It yields the protein CASSVASGGSNTGELFF. J is TRBJ2-2 and V is TRBV9, with TRBD2 identical over 7 bases. Germline V gene sequence: CDR1 SGDLS, CDR2 YYNGEE. J gave up 2 bases and V 0 bases, and 7 bases lay outside the gene matches. The CDR3 loop spans 17 amino acids.

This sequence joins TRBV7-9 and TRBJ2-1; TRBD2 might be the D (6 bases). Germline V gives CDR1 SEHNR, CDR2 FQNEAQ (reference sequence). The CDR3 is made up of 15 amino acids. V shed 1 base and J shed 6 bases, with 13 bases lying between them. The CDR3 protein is CASSLGTGGTNEQFF. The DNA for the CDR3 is TGTGCCAGCAGCTTAGGTACTGGAGGGACCAATGAGCAGTTCTTC.

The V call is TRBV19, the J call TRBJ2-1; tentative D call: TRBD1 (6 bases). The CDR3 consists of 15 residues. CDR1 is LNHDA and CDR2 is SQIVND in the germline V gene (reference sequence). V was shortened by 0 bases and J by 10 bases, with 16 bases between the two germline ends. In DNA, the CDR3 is TGTGCCAGTAGTATAGATGTACAGGGCTGGGGGGAGCAGTTCTTC. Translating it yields CASSIDVQGWGEQFF.

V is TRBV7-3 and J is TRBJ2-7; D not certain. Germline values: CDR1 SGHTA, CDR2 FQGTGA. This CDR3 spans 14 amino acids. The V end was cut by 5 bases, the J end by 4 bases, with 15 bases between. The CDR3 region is CASSTGSVPYEQYF. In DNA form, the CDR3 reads TGTGCCAGCAGCACCGGGTCCGTTCCTTACGAGCAGTACTTC.

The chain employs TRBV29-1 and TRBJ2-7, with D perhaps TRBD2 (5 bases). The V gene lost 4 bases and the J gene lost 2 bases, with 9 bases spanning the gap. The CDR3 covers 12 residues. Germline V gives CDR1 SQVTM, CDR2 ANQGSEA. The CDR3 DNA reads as TGCAGCGTTGGTCGGGATGCCTACGAGCAGTACTTC. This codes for CSVGRDAYEQYF.

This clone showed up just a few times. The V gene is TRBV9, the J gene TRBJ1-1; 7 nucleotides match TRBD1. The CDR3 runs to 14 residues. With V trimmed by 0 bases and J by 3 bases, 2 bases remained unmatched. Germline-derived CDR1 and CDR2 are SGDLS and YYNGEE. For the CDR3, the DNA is TGTGCCAGCAGCGTAGATCAGGGGGACACTGAAGCTTTCTTT. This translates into CASSVDQGDTEAFF.

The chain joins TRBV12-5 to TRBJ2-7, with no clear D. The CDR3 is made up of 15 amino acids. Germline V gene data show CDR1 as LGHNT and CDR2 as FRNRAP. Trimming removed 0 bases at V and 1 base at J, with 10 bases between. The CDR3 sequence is CASGLVVKPSYEQYF. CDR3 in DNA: TGTGCTAGTGGTTTGGTAGTTAAGCCTTCCTACGAGCAGTACTTC. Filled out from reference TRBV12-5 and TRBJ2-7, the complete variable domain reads DARVTQTPRHKVTEMGQEVTMRCQPILGHNTVFWYRQTMMQGLELLAYFRNRAPLDDSGMPKDRFSAEMPDATLATLKIQPSEPRDSAVYFCASGLVVKPSYEQYFGPGTRLTVT.

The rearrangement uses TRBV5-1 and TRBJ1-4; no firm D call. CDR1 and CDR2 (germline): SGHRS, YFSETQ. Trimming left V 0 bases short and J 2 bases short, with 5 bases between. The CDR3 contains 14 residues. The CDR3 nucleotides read TGCGCCAGCAGCTTGGGTGACACTAATGAAAAACTGTTTTTT. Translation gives CASSLGDTNEKLFF.